Given below is one T cell receptor beta chain in context. The CDR3 length is 17 residues. The V end lost 2 bases, the J end lost 4 bases, and 17 bases lay between the germline ends. Germline V lookup: CDR1 SNHLY, CDR2 FYNNEI. The sample comes from a study of blood T cell repertoires in COVID-19. Turning to the study itself: Acute-phase and convalescent COVID-19 samples originated in the United States, Italy and Spain.

Only in-frame clones appear in the TCRdb table, and some are missing; sequencing was by immunoSEQ multiplex PCR. The sample holds about 330,000 clones, about 92% seen once. Sequencing used PBMCs or T cells enriched from blood (not recorded which). The J gene is TRBJ2-2, the V gene TRBV2, with D tentatively TRBD2 (7 bases). The receptor was derived from a woman between 25 and 40 years old who had recovered from COVID-19. The CDR3 sequence is CASSELAGATLTGELFF. The CDR3 DNA reads as TGTGCCAGCAGTGAACTCGCGGGGGCCACGCTCACCGGGGAGCTGTTTTTT.